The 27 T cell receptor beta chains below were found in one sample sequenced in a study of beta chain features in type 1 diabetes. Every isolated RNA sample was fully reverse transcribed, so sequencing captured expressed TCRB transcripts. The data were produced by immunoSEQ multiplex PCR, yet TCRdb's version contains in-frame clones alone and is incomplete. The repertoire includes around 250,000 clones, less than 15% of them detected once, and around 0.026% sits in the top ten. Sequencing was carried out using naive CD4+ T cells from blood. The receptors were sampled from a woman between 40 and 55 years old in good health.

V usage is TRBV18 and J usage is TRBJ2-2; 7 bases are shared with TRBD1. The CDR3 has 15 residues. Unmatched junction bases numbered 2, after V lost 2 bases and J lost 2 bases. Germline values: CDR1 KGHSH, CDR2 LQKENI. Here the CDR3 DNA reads TGTGCCAGCTCACCAACAGGGGTTAACACCGGGGAGCTGTTTTTT. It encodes CASSPTGVNTGELFF.

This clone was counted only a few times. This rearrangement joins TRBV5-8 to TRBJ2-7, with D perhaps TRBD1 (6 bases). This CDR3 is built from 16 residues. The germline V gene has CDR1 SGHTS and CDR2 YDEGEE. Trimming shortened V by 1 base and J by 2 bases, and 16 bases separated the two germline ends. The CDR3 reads CASSLRQGQPTYEQYF. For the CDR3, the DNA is TGTGCCAGCAGCTTGCGTCAGGGGCAACCCACCTACGAGCAGTACTTC.

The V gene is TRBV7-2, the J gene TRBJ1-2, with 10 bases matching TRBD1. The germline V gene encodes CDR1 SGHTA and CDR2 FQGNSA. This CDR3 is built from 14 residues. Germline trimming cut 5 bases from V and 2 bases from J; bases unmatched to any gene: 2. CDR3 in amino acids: CASSPDRGNYGYTF. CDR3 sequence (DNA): TGTGCCAGCAGCCCGGACAGGGGGAACTATGGCTACACCTTC.

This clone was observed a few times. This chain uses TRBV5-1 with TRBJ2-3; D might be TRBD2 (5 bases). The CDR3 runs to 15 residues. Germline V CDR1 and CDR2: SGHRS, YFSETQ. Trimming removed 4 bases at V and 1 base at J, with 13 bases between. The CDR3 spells CASSRTRSGTDTQYF. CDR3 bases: TGCGCCAGCAGCCGTACTAGGTCTGGCACAGATACGCAGTATTTT.

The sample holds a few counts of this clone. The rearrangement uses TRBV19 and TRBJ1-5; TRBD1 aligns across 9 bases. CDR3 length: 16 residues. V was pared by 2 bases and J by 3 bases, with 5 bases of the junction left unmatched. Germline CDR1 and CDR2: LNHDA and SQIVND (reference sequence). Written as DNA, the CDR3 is TGTGCCAGTAGTATACTTGGGACAGGGATCAATCAGCCCCAGCATTTT. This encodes CASSILGTGINQPQHF.

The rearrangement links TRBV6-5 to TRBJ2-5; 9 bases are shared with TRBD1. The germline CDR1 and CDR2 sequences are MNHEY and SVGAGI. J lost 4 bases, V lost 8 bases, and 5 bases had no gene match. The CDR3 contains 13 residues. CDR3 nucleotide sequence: TGTGCCAGCGGTACAGGGGGCAGAGAGACCCAGTACTTC. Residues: CASGTGGRETQYF.

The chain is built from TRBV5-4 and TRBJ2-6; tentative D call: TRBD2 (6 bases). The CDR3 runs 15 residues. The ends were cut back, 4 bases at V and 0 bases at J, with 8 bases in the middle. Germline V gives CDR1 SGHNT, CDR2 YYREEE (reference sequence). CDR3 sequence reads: CASSRDFSGANVLTF. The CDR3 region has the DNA TGTGCCAGCAGCCGGGACTTCTCTGGGGCCAACGTCCTGACTTTC.

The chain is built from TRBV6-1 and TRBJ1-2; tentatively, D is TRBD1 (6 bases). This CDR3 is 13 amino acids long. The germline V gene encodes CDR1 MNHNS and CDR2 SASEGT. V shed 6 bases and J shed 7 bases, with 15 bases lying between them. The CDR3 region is CASRDDRQSGYTF. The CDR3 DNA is TGTGCCAGCAGGGATGACAGGCAGAGTGGCTACACCTTC.

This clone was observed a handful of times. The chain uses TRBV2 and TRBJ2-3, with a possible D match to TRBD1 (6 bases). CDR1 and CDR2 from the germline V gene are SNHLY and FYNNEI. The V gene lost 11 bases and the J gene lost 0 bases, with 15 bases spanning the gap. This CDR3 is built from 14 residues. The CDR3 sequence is CAGNRDSSTDTQYF. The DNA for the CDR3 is TGTGCCGGAAACAGGGATAGTAGCACAGATACGCAGTATTTT.

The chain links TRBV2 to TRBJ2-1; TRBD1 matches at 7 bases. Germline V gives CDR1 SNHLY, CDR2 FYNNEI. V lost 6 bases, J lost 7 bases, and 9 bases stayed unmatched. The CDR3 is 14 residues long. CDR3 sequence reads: CASSGQAPGNEQFF. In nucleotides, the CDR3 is TGTGCCAGCAGCGGACAGGCCCCGGGGAATGAGCAGTTCTTC. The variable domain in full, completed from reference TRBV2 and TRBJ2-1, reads EPEVTQTPSHQVTQMGQEVILRCVPISNHLYFYWYRQILGQKVEFLVSFYNNEISEKSEIFDDQFSVERPDGSNFTLKIRSTKLEDSAMYFCASSGQAPGNEQFFGPGTRLTVL.

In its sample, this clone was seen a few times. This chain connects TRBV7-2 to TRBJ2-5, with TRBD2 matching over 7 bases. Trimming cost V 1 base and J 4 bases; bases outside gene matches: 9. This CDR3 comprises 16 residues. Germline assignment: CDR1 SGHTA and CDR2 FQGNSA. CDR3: CASSLVSLAVVETQYF. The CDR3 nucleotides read TGTGCCAGCAGCTTAGTTTCGCTAGCGGTAGTAGAGACCCAGTACTTC. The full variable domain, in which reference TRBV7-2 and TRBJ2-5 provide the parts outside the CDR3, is GAGVSQSPSNKVTEKGKDVELRCDPISGHTALYWYRQSLGQGLEFLIYFQGNSAPDKSGLPSDRFSAERTGGSVSTLTIQRTQQEDSAVYLCASSLVSLAVVETQYFGPGTRLLVL.

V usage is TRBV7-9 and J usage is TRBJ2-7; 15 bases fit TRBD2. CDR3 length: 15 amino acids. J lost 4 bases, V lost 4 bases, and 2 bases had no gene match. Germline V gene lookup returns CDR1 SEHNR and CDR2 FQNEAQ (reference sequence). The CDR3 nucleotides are TGTGCCAGCAGCTCGGGACTAGCGGGGGGTTACGAGCAGTACTTC. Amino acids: CASSSGLAGGYEQYF.

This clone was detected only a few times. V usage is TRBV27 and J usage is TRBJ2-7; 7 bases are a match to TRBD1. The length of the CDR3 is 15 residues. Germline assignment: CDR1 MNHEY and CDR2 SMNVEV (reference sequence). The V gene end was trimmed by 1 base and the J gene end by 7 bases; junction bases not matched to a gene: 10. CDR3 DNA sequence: TGTGCCAGCAGTTTATTGGCCAGCTCCAGGGGGGAGCAGTACTTC. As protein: CASSLLASSRGEQYF.

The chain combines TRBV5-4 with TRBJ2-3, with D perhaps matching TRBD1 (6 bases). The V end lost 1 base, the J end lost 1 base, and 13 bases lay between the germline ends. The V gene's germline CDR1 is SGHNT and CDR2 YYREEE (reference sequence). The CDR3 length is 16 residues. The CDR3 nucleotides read TGTGCCAGCAGCTTGTATGAGACAGGCCGCACAGATACGCAGTATTTT. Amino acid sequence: CASSLYETGRTDTQYF.

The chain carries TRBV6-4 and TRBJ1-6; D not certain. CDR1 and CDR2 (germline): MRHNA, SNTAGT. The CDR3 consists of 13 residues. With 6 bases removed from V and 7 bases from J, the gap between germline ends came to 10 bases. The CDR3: CASRDGTNSPLHF. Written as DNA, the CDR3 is TGTGCCAGCAGGGACGGCACAAATTCACCCCTCCACTTT.

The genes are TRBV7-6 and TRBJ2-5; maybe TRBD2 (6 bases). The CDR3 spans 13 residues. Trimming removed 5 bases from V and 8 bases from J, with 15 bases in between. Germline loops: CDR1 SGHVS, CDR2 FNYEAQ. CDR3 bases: TGTGCCAGCAGCGGTGGAGGGATGGGCACCCAGTACTTC. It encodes CASSGGGMGTQYF. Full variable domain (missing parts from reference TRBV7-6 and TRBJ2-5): GAGVSQSPRYKVTKRGQDVALRCDPISGHVSLYWYRQALGQGPEFLTYFNYEAQQDKSGLPNDRFSAERPEGSISTLTIQRTEQRDSAMYRCASSGGGMGTQYFGPGTRLLVL.

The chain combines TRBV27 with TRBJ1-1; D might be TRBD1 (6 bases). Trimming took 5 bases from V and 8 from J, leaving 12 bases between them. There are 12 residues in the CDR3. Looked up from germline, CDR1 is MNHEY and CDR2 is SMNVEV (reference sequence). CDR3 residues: CASSPRGTEAFF. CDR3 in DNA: TGTGCCAGCAGTCCCAGGGGTACCGAAGCTTTCTTT.

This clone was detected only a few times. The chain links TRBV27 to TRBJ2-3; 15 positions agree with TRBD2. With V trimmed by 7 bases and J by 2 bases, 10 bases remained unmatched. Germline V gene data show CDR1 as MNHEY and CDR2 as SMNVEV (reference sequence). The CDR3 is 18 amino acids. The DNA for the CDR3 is TGTGCCAGCACCCCACCGGGACTAGCGGGGGGATTCACAGATACGCAGTATTTT. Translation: CASTPPGLAGGFTDTQYF.

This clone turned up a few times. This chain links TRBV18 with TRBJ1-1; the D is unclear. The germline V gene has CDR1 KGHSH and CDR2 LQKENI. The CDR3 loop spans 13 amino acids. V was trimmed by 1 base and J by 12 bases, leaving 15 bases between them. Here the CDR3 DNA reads TGTGCCAGCTCACCACTGGATCGCACCGGGACTTTCTTT. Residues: CASSPLDRTGTFF.

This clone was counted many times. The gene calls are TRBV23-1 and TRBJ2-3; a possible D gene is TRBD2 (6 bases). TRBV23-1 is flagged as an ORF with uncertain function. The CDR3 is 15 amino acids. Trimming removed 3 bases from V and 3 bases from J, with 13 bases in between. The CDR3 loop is CASSHWGESTDTQYF. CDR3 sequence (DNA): TGCGCCAGCAGTCATTGGGGGGAATCGACAGATACGCAGTATTTT.

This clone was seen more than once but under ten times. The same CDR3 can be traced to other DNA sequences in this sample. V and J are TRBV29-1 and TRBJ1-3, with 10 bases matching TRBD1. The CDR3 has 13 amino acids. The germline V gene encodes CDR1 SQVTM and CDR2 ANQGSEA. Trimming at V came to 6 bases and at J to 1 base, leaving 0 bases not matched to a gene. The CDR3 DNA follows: TGCAGCGTGGGACAGGGGTCTGGAAACACCATATATTTT. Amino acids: CSVGQGSGNTIYF.

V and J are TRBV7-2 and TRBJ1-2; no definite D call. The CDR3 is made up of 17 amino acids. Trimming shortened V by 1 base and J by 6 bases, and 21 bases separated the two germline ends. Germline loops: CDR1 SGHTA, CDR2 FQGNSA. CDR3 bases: TGTGCCAGCAGCTTAGGAGGGCGCGGTCGCGGAGGAAATGGCTACACCTTC. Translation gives CASSLGGRGRGGNGYTF.

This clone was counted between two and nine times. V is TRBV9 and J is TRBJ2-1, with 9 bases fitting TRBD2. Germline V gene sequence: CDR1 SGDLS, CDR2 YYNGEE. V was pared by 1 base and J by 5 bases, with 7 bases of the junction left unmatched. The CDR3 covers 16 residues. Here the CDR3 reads CASSVRALAGNNEQFF. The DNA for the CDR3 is TGTGCCAGCAGCGTAAGAGCCCTAGCGGGGAACAATGAGCAGTTCTTC. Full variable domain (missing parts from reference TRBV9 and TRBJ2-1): DSGVTQTPKHLITATGQRVTLRCSPRSGDLSVYWYQQSLDQGLQFLIQYYNGEERAKGNILERFSAQQFPDLHSELNLSSLELGDSALYFCASSVRALAGNNEQFFGPGTRLTVL.

CDR3 protein: CASSQEVTRNTEAFF. For the CDR3, the DNA is TGCGCCAGCAGCCAAGAAGTCACACGGAACACTGAAGCTTTCTTT. The rearrangement joins TRBV4-3 to TRBJ1-1; D gene uncertain. The CDR3 is 15 amino acids. Germline CDR1 reads LGHNA; CDR2 reads YSLEER. Trimming shortened V by 0 bases and J by 1 base, and 9 bases separated the two germline ends.

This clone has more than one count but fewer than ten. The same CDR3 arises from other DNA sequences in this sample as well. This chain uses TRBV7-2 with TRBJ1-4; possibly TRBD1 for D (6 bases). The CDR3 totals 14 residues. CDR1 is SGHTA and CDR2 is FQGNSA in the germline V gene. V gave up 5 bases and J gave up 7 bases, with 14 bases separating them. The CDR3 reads CASSLQQGGEKLFF. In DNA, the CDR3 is TGTGCCAGCAGCCTACAACAGGGTGGTGAAAAACTGTTTTTT.

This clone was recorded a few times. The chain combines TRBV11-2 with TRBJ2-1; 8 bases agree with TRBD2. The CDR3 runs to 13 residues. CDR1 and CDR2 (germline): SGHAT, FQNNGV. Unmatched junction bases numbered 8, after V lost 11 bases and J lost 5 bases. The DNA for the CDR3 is TGTGCCGTTCGGGGGGGGCCTGACAATGAGCAGTTCTTC. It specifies CAVRGGPDNEQFF. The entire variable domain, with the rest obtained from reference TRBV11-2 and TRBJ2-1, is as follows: EAGVAQSPRYKIIEKRQSVAFWCNPISGHATLYWYQQILGQGPKLLIQFQNNGVVDDSQLPKDRFSAERLKGVDSTLKIQPAKLEDSAVYLCAVRGGPDNEQFFGPGTRLTVL.

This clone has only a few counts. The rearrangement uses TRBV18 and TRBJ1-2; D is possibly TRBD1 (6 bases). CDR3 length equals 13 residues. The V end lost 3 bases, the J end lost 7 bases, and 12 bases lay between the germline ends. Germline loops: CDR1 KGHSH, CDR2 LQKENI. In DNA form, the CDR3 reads TGTGCCAGCTCACCGGACAGAGGAGCTGGCTACACCTTC. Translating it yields CASSPDRGAGYTF.